The present entry profiles one TCR beta chain with its context. Via MiXCR, TCRdb re-called the RACE reads, giving one row per CDR3 protein. Of about 99,000 distinct CDR3 sequences in the sample, around 12% were seen once. V lost 5 bases to trimming and J lost 3 bases, with 13 bases between them. CDR3 size: 14 residues. This sample is part of a study of human T cells and chemical hapten exposure. Noted time point: patch test 1, 2 weeks after DPC sensitization. Stated treatment: therapeutic diphenylcyclopropenone sensitization with weekly scalp DPC. This sequence joins TRBV12-3 or TRBV12-4 and TRBJ1-1; TRBD1 might be the D (5 bases). Sample: whole blood, taken in connection with sensitization to the hapten diphenylcyclopropenone (DPC). The source is a woman aged 40 to 50 with alopecia areata. Some clones in this sample may be carry-over from other donors' samples. The CDR3 loop is CASSQRDFDTEAFF. The CDR3 bases are TGTGCCAGCAGTCAACGGGACTTCGACACTGAAGCTTTCTTT.